This passage covers 19 T cell receptor beta chains from one sample sequenced in a study of CD8 T cells in ankylosing spondylitis. TCRdb reprocessed the 5' RACE reads via MiXCR and lists one record per CDR3 protein. The sample consists of roughly 250,000 distinct CDR3 sequences, over 9.5% of them appearing once. Specimen: blood, either unsorted or a sorted T cell fraction (not recorded which). The origin of the receptors is a male donor with ankylosing spondylitis or in good health (not recorded which).

This clonotype has ten or more counts. V and J are TRBV2 and TRBJ2-2, with a possible D match to TRBD1 (5 bases). Germline CDR1 and CDR2: SNHLY and FYNNEI. The V and J ends lost 6 bases and 5 bases respectively, with 10 bases between them. The CDR3 contains 13 residues. CDR3 in amino acids: CASSLTETGELFF. The CDR3 bases are TGTGCCAGCAGCCTGACAGAGACCGGGGAGCTGTTTTTT.

This chain uses TRBV27 with TRBJ2-3; 9 bases fit TRBD2. The CDR3 consists of 17 residues. The V and J ends lost 2 bases and 1 base, in that order; junction bases with no gene match: 7. Germline V gene lookup returns CDR1 MNHEY and CDR2 SMNVEV (reference sequence). In nucleotides, the CDR3 is TGTGCCAGCAGTTTAGAGTGGCTAGCGGGGCGCACAGATACGCAGTATTTT. This sequence encodes CASSLEWLAGRTDTQYF.

In its sample, this clonotype was seen many times. The chain recombines TRBV3-1 with TRBJ1-3; D unclear. The germline CDR1 and CDR2 sequences are LGHDT and YNNKEL (reference sequence). Trimming pared 4 bases from V and 3 bases from J, leaving 13 bases between. The CDR3 is made up of 15 amino acids. The CDR3 DNA reads TGTGCCAGCAGCCTTAGGGAGATCCGTGGAAACACCATATATTTT. The encoded protein is CASSLREIRGNTIYF.

This clonotype was picked up many times. The rearrangement links TRBV7-6 to TRBJ2-1; 12 bases are shared with TRBD1. The CDR3 loop spans 15 amino acids. Germline V gene lookup returns CDR1 SGHVS and CDR2 FNYEAQ. V gave up 4 bases and J gave up 6 bases; unmatched junction bases: 4. In nucleotides, the CDR3 is TGTGCCAGCAGCTCGGGACAGGGGGCAGCCAATGAGCAGTTCTTC. Translated: CASSSGQGAANEQFF.

This clonotype was seen ten or more times. The CDR3 loop is CASSQDWLARTDTQYF. The CDR3 nucleotides are TGTGCCAGCAGCCAAGACTGGCTAGCTCGCACAGATACGCAGTATTTT. The genes are TRBV4-2 and TRBJ2-3, with D possibly TRBD2 on 5 matching bases. The germline V gene has CDR1 LGHNA and CDR2 YNFKEQ. V dropped 0 bases and J dropped 1 base, with 11 bases sitting between them. This CDR3 is 16 amino acids long.

This clonotype was observed many times. This sequence joins TRBV5-1 and TRBJ2-7; TRBD1 aligns across 8 bases. Germline CDR1 SGHRS, CDR2 YFSETQ. The junction had 7 bases not matched to a gene; V was cut back by 3 bases and J by 2 bases. There are 15 residues in the CDR3. CDR3 bases: TGCGCCAGCAGCTCCGGACAGGGTTCCCCCTACGAGCAGTACTTC. Its protein is CASSSGQGSPYEQYF.

Remarks on this clonotype: This may stem from a read error, because a much larger clone lies one nucleotide away. The chain combines TRBV5-1 with TRBJ1-4, with 7 bases lining up with TRBD1. The V segment lost 3 bases and the J segment 4 bases; nucleotides outside the gene matches: 6. Looked up from germline, CDR1 is SGHRS and CDR2 is YFSETQ. The length of the CDR3 is 15 residues. This CDR3 reads CASSSGTAVNEKLFF. CDR3 nucleotides: TGCGCCAGCAGCTCCGGGACAGCCGTTAATGAAAAACTGTTTTTT.

The DNA for the CDR3 is TGTGCCAGCAGTGCCCCGGGACAGGGGGGTGATGCGCAGTTCTTC. Translated: CASSAPGQGGDAQFF. V usage is TRBV6-1 and J usage is TRBJ2-1, with 11 bases matching TRBD1. Per the germline V gene, CDR1 is MNHNS and CDR2 is SASEGT. Trimming at V came to 4 bases and at J to 12 bases, leaving 11 bases not matched to a gene. The CDR3 is made up of 15 amino acids.

This clonotype was seen at least ten times. The chain uses TRBV20-1 and TRBJ2-1; D gene uncertain. V lost 5 bases and J 8 bases, leaving 10 bases between the germline ends. Germline assignment: CDR1 DFQATT and CDR2 SNEGSKA (reference sequence). The CDR3 has 11 amino acids. CDR3 coding DNA: TGCAGTGCTCCGAGAGGCGATGAGCAGTTCTTC. Protein: CSAPRGDEQFF.

The V and J genes are TRBV21-1 and TRBJ2-7; the table assigns TRBD1, which was not confirmed against the DNA. TRBV21-1 is reported as a pseudogene. The CDR3 extends over 13 amino acids. This CDR3 reads CASSQDQGNEQYF. The CDR3 region has the DNA TGTGCCAGCAGCCAGGACCAGGGAAACGAGCAGTACTTC.

This clonotype occurred a few times. The V gene is TRBV5-5, the J gene TRBJ2-2; D may be TRBD1 (5 bases). Germline CDR1 and CDR2: SGHKS and YYEKEE (reference sequence). The CDR3 is made up of 14 amino acids. Trimming took 4 bases from V and 6 from J, leaving 13 bases between them. The CDR3 coding sequence is TGTGCCAGCAGCCCAGGACACCTCTCCGGGGAGCTGTTTTTT. This codes for CASSPGHLSGELFF. The full variable domain, with the rest looked up from reference TRBV5-5 and TRBJ2-2, is DAGVTQSPTHLIKTRGQQVTLRCSPISGHKSVSWYQQVLGQGPQFIFQYYEKEERGRGNFPDRFSARQFPNYSSELNVNALLLGDSALYLCASSPGHLSGELFFGEGSRLTVL.

The sample holds many counts of this clonotype. The chain has TRBV12-3 or TRBV12-4 and TRBJ2-5; D might be TRBD1 (6 bases). The length of the CDR3 is 15 residues. V gave up 6 bases and J gave up 1 base, with 15 bases separating them. The CDR3 loop reads CASRPTQGSQETQYF. DNA of the CDR3: TGTGCCAGCAGGCCTACTCAGGGGTCCCAAGAGACCCAGTACTTC.

This clonotype was recorded many times. V and J are TRBV20-1 and TRBJ2-3; the match to TRBD2 covers 7 bases. Trimming at V came to 3 bases and at J to 0 bases, leaving 3 bases not matched to a gene. Germline lookup yields CDR1 DFQATT and CDR2 SNEGSKA (reference sequence). The CDR3 runs 14 residues. This chain's CDR3 is CSASRDYSTDTQYF. CDR3 sequence (DNA): TGCAGTGCTAGTAGGGACTACAGCACAGATACGCAGTATTTT.

This clonotype was recorded at least ten times. This rearrangement joins TRBV12-5 to TRBJ2-3, with TRBD1 identical over 12 bases. CDR1 LGHNT and CDR2 FRNRAP come from the germline V gene. V lost 5 bases to trimming and J lost 4 bases; unmatched junction nucleotides: 7. This CDR3 contains 16 residues. CDR3 nucleotides: TGTGCTAGTGGTGCCGGGACAGGGGGCGCTTCAGATACGCAGTATTTT. This codes for CASGAGTGGASDTQYF.

The rearrangement uses TRBV6-1 and TRBJ2-3; TRBD1 matches at 11 bases. The germline V gene has CDR1 MNHNS and CDR2 SASEGT. V trimming: 1 base; J trimming: 4 bases; junction bases outside the gene matches: 1. There are 15 residues in the CDR3. In DNA form, the CDR3 reads TGTGCCAGCAGTGAAGGGACAGGGGGCGCAGATACGCAGTATTTT. This encodes CASSEGTGGADTQYF.

V gene TRBV7-9 combines with J gene TRBJ2-1; a weak D match, TRBD2 (5 bases). With 11 bases removed from V and 4 bases from J, the gap between germline ends came to 18 bases. The germline V gene encodes CDR1 SEHNR and CDR2 FQNEAQ (reference sequence). The CDR3 is 14 residues long. The CDR3 loop reads CAFIRERSYNEQFF. DNA for the CDR3: TGTGCCTTCATCCGCGAGCGGTCATACAATGAGCAGTTCTTC.

The table lists this clonotype with many counts. V gene TRBV5-1 combines with J gene TRBJ2-7; 11 bases match TRBD2. CDR1 and CDR2 from the germline V gene are SGHRS and YFSETQ. This CDR3 region has 15 residues. The V gene end was trimmed by 0 bases and the J gene end by 3 bases; junction bases not matched to a gene: 2. Here the CDR3 reads CASSLGGTSGYEQYF. CDR3 coding DNA: TGCGCCAGCAGCTTGGGCGGGACTAGCGGCTACGAGCAGTACTTC.

Many counts were recorded for this clonotype. This chain joins TRBV7-9 and TRBJ1-6, with 9 positions matching TRBD1. Germline assignment: CDR1 SEHNR and CDR2 FQNEAQ (reference sequence). V dropped 3 bases and J dropped 9; count of bases not matched to a gene: 3. This CDR3 is 14 amino acids long. Here the CDR3 DNA reads TGTGCCAGCAGCTTGGGACAGGGAGGTTCACCCCTCCACTTT. It encodes CASSLGQGGSPLHF.

This clonotype showed up many times. The CDR3 region has the DNA TGTGCCAGCAGCTCTCTGGGGCAGGGGGCCTACAATGAGCAGTTCTTC. It translates to CASSSLGQGAYNEQFF. The V gene is TRBV14, the J gene TRBJ2-1; the match to TRBD1 covers 7 bases. The CDR3 is 16 amino acids. V lost 5 bases to trimming and J lost 2 bases; unmatched junction nucleotides: 9. CDR1 is SGHDN and CDR2 is FVKESK in the germline V gene.